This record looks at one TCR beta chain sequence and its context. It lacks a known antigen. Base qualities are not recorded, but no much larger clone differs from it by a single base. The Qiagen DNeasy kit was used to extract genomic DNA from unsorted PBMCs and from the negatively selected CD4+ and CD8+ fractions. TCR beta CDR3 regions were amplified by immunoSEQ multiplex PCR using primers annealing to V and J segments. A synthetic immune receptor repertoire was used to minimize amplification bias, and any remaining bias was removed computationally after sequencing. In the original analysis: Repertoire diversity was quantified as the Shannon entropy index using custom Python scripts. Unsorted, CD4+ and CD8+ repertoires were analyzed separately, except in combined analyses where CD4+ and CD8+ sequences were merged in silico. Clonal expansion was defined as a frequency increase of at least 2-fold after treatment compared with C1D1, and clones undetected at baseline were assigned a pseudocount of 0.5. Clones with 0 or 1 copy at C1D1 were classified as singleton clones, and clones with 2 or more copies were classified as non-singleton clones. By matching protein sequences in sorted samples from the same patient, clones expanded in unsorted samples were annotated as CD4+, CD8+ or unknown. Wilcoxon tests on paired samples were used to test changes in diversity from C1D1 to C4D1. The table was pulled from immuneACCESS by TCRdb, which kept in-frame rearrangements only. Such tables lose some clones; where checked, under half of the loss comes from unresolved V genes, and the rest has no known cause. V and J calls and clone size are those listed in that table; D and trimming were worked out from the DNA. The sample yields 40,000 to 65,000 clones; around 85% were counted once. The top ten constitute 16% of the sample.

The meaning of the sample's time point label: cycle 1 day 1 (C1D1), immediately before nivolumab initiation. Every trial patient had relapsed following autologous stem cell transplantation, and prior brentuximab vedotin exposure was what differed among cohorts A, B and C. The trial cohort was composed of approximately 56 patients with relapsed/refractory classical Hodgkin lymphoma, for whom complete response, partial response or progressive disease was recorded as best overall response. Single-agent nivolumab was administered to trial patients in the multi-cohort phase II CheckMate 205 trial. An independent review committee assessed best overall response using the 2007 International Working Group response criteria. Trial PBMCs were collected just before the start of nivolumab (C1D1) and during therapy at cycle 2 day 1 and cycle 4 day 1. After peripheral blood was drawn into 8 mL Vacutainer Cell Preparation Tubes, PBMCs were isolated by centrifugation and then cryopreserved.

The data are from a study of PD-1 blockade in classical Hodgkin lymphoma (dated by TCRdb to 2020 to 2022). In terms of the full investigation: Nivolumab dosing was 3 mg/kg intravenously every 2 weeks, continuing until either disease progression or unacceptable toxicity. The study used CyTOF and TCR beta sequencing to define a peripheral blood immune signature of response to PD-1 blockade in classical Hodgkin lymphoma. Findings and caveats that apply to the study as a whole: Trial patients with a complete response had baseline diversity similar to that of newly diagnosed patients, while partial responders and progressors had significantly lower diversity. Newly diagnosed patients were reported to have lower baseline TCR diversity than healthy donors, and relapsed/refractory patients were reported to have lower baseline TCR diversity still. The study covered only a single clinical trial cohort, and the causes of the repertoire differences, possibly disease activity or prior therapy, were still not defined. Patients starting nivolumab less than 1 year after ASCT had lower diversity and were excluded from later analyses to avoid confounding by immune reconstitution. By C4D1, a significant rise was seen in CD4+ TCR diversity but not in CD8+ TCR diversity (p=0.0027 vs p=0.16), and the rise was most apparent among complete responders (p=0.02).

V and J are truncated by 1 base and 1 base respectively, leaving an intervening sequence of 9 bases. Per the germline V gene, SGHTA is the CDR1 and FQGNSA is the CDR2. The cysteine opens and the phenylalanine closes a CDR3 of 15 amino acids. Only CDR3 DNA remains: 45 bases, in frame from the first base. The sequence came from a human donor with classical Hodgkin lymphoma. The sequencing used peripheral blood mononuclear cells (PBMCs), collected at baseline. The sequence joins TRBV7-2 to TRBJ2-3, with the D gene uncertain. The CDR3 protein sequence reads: CASSLDRQRTDTQYF. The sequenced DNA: TGTGCCAGCAGCTTAGACCGGCAACGCACAGATACGCAGTATTTT.